The sequence of this TCR beta chain was determined in a study of T cells in women clearing cervical HPV infection. Across the study: Cases were women with histologically confirmed HPV16-related CIN3 or worse, including a couple of invasive cancers.

This CDR3 region has 14 residues. CDR1 and CDR2 from the germline V gene are SQVTM and ANQGSEA. V shed 5 bases, J shed 0 bases, and the junction held 5 bases outside the gene matches. For this clone: The read stops 3 residues short of the end of the CDR3; the missing end is completed from the germline J gene.

TCRdb's copy holds only in-frame clones and misses some; the assay was immunoSEQ multiplex PCR. This sample contains under 45,000 clones. This chain uses TRBV29-1 with TRBJ2-3, with TRBD2 identical over 7 bases. This receptor was identified in a woman between 18 and 70 years old with a cervical HPV16 infection that either progressed to CIN3+ or cleared (not recorded which). Specimen: blood buffy coat. The CDR3 sequence: CSVRGGGSTDTQYF. CDR3 DNA (partial): TGCAGCGTTCGGGGCGGGGGAAGCACAGATACG.